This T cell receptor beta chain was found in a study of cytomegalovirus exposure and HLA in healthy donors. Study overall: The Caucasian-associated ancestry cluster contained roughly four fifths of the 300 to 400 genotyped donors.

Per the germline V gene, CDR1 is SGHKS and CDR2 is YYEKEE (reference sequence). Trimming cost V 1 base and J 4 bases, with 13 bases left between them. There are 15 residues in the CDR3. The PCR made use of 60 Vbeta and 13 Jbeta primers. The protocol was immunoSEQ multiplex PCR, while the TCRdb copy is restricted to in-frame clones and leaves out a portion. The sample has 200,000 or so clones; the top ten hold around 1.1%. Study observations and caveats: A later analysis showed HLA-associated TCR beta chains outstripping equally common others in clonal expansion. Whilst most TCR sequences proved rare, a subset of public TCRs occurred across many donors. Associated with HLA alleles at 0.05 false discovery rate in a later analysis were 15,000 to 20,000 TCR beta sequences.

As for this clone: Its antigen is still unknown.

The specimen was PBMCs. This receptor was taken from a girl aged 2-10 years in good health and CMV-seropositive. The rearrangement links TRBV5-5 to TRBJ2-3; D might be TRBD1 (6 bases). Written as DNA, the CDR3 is TGTGCCAGCAGCTTGAGTTTACAGGGAGCAGATACGCAGTATTTT. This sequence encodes CASSLSLQGADTQYF. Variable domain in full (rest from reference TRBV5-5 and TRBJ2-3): DAGVTQSPTHLIKTRGQQVTLRCSPISGHKSVSWYQQVLGQGPQFIFQYYEKEERGRGNFPDRFSARQFPNYSSELNVNALLLGDSALYLCASSLSLQGADTQYFGPGTRLTVL.